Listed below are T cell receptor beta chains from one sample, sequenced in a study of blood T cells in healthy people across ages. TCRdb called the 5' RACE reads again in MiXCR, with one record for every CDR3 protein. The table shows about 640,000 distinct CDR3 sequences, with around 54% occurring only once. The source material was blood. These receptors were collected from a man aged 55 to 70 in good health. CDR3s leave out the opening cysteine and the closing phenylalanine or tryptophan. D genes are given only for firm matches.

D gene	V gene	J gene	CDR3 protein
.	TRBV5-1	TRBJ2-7	ASSSGRGSYEQY
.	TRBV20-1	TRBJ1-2	SARDERGILYGYT
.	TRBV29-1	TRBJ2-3	SALQGGDDTQY
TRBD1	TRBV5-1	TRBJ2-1	ASSFLQGADYNEQF
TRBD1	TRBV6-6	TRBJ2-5	ASSYSPPGQGSETQY
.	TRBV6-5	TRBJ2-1	ASNRGGNNERF
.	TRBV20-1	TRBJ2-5	SASGGAGAYQETQY
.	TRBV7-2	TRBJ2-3	ASSSPTSAPDTQY
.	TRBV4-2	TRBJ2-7	ASSQDGAGAGYEQY
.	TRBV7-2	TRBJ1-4	ASSLGLATNEKLF
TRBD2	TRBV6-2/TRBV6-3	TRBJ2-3	ASRVVSGGASDTQY
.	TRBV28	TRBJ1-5	ASSLRRGQGNQPQH
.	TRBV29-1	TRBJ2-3	SQGSSGTDTQY
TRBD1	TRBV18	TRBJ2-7	ASSSLTGGDYEQY
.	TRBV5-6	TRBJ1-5	ASSFSEQAPQH
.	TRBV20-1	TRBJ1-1	SAGRGLNTEAF
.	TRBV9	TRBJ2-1	ASSVGDGRYNEQF
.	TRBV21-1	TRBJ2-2	ASSKDEETGGSGELF
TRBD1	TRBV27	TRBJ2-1	ASSPRTGTYNEQF
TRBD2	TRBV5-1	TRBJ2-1	ASSLGPASGSSYNEQF
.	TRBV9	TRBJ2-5	ASSVDRGLGETQY
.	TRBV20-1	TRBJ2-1	SARDRAVGSYNEQF
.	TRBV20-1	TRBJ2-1	SARAKLNEQF
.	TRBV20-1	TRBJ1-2	SARWSYGYT
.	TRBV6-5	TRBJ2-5	ASRAGAQETQY
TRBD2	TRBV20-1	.	SARVGSGAFSYEQY
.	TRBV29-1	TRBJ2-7	SAAVSGAIYEQY
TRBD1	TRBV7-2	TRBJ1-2	ASSRDRGRYGYT
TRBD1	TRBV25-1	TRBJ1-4	ASSDSDRGNEKLF
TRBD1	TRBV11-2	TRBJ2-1	ASTPGGDYNEQF
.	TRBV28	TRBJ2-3	ASSSGAQRGTDTQY
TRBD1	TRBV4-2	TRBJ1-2	ASNQDLSPGTGNYGDT
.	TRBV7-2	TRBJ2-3	ASRRLTDTQY